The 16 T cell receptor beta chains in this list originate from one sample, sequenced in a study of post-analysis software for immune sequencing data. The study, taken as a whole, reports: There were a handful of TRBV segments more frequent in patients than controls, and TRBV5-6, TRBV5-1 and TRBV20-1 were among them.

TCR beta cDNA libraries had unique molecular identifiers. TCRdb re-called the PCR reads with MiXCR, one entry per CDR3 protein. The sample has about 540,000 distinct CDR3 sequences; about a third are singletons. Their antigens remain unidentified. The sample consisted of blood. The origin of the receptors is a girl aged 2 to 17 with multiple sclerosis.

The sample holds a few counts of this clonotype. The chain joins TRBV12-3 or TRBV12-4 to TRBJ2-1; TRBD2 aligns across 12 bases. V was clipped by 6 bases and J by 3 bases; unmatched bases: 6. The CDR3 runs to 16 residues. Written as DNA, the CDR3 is TGTGCCAGCAGCAAAGGACTAGCGGGGAACTACAATGAGCAGTTCTTC. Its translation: CASSKGLAGNYNEQFF.

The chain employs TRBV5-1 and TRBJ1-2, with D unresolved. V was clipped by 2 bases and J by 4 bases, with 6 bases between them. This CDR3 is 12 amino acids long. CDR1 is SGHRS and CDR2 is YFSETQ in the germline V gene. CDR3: CASSFGPYGYTF. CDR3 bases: TGCGCCAGCAGCTTCGGGCCCTATGGCTACACCTTC.

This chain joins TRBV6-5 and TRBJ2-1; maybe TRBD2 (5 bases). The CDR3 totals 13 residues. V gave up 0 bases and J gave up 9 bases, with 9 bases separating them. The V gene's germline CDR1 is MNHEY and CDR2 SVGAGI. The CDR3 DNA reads TGTGCCAGCAGTTACTCGACTGGGAGTGAGCAGTTCTTC. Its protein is CASSYSTGSEQFF.

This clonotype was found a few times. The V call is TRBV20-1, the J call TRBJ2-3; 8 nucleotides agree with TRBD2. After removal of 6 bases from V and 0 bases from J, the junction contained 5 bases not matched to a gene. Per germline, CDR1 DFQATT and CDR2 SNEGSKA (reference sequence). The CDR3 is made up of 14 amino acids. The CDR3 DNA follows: TGCAGTGCACCGAGCGGGGGAAGCACAGATACGCAGTATTTT. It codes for CSAPSGGSTDTQYF.

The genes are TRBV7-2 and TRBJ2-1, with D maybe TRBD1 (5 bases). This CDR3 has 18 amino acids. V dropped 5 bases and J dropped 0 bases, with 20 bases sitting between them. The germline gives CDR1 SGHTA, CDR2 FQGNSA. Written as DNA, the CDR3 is TGTGCCAGCAGCAATAGTCCGGTCCAGGGTTTCTCCTACAATGAGCAGTTCTTC. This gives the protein CASSNSPVQGFSYNEQFF.

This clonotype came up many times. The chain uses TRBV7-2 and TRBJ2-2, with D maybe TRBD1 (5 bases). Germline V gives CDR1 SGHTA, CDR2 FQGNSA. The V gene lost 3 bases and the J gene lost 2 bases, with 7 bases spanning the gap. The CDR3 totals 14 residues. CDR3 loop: CASSFRVNTGELFF. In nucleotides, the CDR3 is TGTGCCAGCAGCTTCAGGGTTAACACCGGGGAGCTGTTTTTT.

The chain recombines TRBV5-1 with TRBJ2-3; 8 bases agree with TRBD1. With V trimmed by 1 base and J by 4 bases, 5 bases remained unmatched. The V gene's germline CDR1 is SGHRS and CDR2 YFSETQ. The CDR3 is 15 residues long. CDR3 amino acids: CASSLNMDRADTQYF. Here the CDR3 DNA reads TGCGCCAGCAGCTTGAACATGGACAGGGCAGATACGCAGTATTTT.

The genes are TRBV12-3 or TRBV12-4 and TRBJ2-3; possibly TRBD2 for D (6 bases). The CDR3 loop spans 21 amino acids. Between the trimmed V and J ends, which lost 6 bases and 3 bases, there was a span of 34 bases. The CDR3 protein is CASRRTGTLITTLDSTDTQYF. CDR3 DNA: TGTGCCAGCAGGCGAACGGGGACTCTAATCACAACCCTTGACAGTACAGATACGCAGTATTTT.

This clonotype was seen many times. In nucleotides, the CDR3 is TGCGCCAGCAGCTTGCAAGATACGCAGTATTTT. The encoded protein is CASSLQDTQYF. The chain has TRBV5-1 and TRBJ2-3; D gene unclear. Between the trimmed V and J ends, which lost 1 base and 5 bases, there was a span of 2 bases. Per germline, CDR1 SGHRS and CDR2 YFSETQ. CDR3 length: 11 amino acids.

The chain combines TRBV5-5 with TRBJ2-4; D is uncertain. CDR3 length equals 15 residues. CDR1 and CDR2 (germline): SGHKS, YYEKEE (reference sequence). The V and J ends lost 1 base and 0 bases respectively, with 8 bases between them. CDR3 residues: CASSLSVLAKNIQYF. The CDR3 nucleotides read TGTGCCAGCAGCTTGTCAGTCCTAGCCAAAAACATTCAGTACTTC.

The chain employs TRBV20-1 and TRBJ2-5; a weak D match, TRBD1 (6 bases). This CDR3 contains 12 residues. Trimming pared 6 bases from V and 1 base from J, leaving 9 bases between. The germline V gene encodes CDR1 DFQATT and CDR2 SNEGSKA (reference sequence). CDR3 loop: CSAGTIQETQYF. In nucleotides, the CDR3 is TGCAGTGCCGGGACAATCCAAGAGACCCAGTACTTC.

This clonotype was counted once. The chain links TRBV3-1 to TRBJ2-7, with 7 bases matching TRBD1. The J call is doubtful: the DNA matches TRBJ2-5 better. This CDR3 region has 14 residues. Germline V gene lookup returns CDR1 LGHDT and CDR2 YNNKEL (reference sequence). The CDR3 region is CASSQRGLEETQYF. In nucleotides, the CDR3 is TGTGCCAGCAGCCAAAGGGGGCTGGAGGAGACCCAGTACTTC.

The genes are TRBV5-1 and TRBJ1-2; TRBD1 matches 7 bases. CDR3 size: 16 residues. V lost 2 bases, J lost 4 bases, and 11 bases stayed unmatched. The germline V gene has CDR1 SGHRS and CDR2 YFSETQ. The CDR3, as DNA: TGCGCCAGCAGCTTAACGGAGGGGGCCCCCTCCTATGGCTACACCTTC. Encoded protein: CASSLTEGAPSYGYTF.

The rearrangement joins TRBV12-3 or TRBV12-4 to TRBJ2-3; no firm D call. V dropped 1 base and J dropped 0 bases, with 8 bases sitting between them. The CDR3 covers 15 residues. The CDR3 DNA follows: TGTGCCAGCAGTTTAGGCCGATGGAGCACAGATACGCAGTATTTT. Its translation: CASSLGRWSTDTQYF.

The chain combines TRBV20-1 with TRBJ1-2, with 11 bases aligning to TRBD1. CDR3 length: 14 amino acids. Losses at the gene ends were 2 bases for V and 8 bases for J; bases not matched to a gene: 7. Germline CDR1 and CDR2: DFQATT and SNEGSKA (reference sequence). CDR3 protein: CSARPQDRGHGYTF. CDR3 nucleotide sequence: TGCAGTGCTAGACCTCAGGACAGGGGGCACGGCTACACCTTC.

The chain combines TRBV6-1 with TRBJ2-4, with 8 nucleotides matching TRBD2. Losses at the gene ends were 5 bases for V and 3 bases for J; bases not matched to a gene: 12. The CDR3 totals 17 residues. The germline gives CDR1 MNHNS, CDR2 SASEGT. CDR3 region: CASSILPGGPVKNIQYF. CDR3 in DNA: TGTGCCAGCAGTATATTACCGGGGGGGCCGGTCAAAAACATTCAGTACTTC.